This is a list of T cell receptor beta chains from one sample in a study of blood T cell repertoires in COVID-19. TCRdb's table, derived via immunoSEQ multiplex PCR, lists solely in-frame clones and lacks some. Of a few hundred thousand clones listed, 90% are singletons. Sequenced material: PBMCs or T cells enriched from blood (not recorded which). Every receptor here comes from a woman aged 18-30 years with acute COVID-19. The CDR3 runs from the conserved cysteine through the conserved F or W. D genes are given only for firm matches. Clone size is shown for a subset of rows, as once, few, many or a class of expanded clone.

CDR3nt	CDR3aa	len	j_gene	abundance	d_gene	v_gene
TGTGCCAGCCAACGGGATCGCAATCAGCCCCAGCATTTT	CASQRDRNQPQHF	13	TRBJ1-5	NA	NA	TRBV12-3/TRBV12-4
TGTGCCAGCAGCCAAGGTCGTTGGCTAGCGGGAGTCGATGAGCAGTTCTTC	CASSQGRWLAGVDEQFF	17	TRBJ2-1	NA	TRBD2	TRBV3-1/TRBV3-2
TGTGCCAGCAGCCACGACGGAGGCTCTGGAAACACCATATATTTT	CASSHDGGSGNTIYF	15	TRBJ1-3	once	NA	TRBV3-1/TRBV3-2
TGTGCCAGCAGTGATGGACTAGCGGTCCAAGAGACCCAGTACTTC	CASSDGLAVQETQYF	15	TRBJ2-5	NA	TRBD2	TRBV6-1
TGTGCCAGCAGCCAAGGGGGACTAGCGGGAGGGCTAGCTCGCACAGATACGCAGTATTTT	CASSQGGLAGGLARTDTQYF	20	TRBJ2-3	NA	TRBD2	TRBV4-2
TGTGCCAGCAGCCCGGGGACTAGCCGGAGCTCCTACAATGAGCAGTTCTTC	CASSPGTSRSSYNEQFF	17	TRBJ2-1	NA	TRBD2	TRBV7-3
TGTGCCAGCAGCCTCCTAGCGGGGCGCACAGATACGCAGTATTTT	CASSLLAGRTDTQYF	15	TRBJ2-3	NA	TRBD2	TRBV6-5
TGTGCCAGCTCCCTGGGGGCCGGCGGAACAGATACGCAGTATTTT	CASSLGAGGTDTQYF	15	TRBJ2-3	NA	NA	TRBV18
TGCAGTGCTTCGGACACAACCCGTCTCTATTTT	CSASDTTRLYF	11	TRBJ1-5	NA	NA	TRBV20-1
TGTGCCAGCAGTGGACTAGCGGGGTACGAGCAGTACTTC	CASSGLAGYEQYF	13	TRBJ2-7	NA	TRBD2	TRBV2
TGTGCCAGCCCGGGACAGGGGAACACTGAAGCTTTCTTT	CASPGQGNTEAFF	13	TRBJ1-1	NA	TRBD1	TRBV6-5
TGCAGCGTCCTCAGGGGGAACACTGAAGCTTTCTTT	CSVLRGNTEAFF	12	TRBJ1-1	NA	NA	TRBV29-1
TGTGCCAGCAGCTTAGGAATCGGACAGGGGCTGAGGGAGACCCAGTACTTC	CASSLGIGQGLRETQYF	17	TRBJ2-5	NA	TRBD1	TRBV11-3
TGCGCCAGCAGCTCCCGGGACAGGGGTTTAGATACGCAGTATTTT	CASSSRDRGLDTQYF	15	TRBJ2-3	NA	TRBD1	TRBV5-1
TGTGCCAGCAGCCCCCAGGGGTCAGATACGCAGTATTTT	CASSPQGSDTQYF	13	TRBJ2-3	NA	NA	TRBV7-2
TGTGCCAGTGTAGCGGGAGGGCCGCGCGGTGAGCAGTTCTTC	CASVAGGPRGEQFF	14	TRBJ2-1	NA	TRBD2	TRBV19
TGTGCCAGCAGTTTCACAGGGGGACTTAACTATGGCTACACCTTC	CASSFTGGLNYGYTF	15	TRBJ1-2	NA	TRBD1	TRBV27
TGTGCCAGCAACGAGGACACTGAAGCTTTCTTT	CASNEDTEAFF	11	TRBJ1-1	NA	NA	TRBV28
TGTGCCAGCAGCCCCCGACAGGGCTACAATGAGCAGTTCTTC	CASSPRQGYNEQFF	14	TRBJ2-1	NA	TRBD1	TRBV11-3
TGTGCCATCAGTCGATTACAGGGCCTTGACAATGAGCAGTTCTTC	CAISRLQGLDNEQFF	15	TRBJ2-1	NA	NA	TRBV10-3
TGTGCCAGCAGCTCCCGACAGCTAGTGAATGAGCAGTTCTTC	CASSSRQLVNEQFF	14	TRBJ2-1	NA	NA	TRBV13
TGCGCCAGCAGTCAGGGGGCGAACACCGGGGAGCTGTTTTTT	CASSQGANTGELFF	14	TRBJ2-2	NA	TRBD1	TRBV5-1
TGTGCCAGCAGTTTAGAGCACTATAATTCACCCCTCCACTTT	CASSLEHYNSPLHF	14	TRBJ1-6	NA	NA	TRBV27
TGCGCCAGCCCACGAGGTGTCCTAGCTAACTATGGCTACACCTTC	CASPRGVLANYGYTF	15	TRBJ1-2	few	NA	TRBV23-1
TGCGCCAGCAGCTTGACAGGGGTAGCCACTGAAGCTTTCTTT	CASSLTGVATEAFF	14	TRBJ1-1	NA	TRBD1	TRBV5-1
TGTGCCAGCAGCCAAGCTAGCGGGGCGTACAATGAGCAGTTCTTC	CASSQASGAYNEQFF	15	TRBJ2-1	NA	TRBD2	TRBV3-1/TRBV3-2
TGTGCAAGTCGCTTAGTTTCTAGGTTCCCGCTAGCGGGATTAAAGGACACCGGGGAGCTGTTTTTT	CASRLVSRFPLAGLKDTGELFF	22	TRBJ2-2	NA	NA	TRBV12-2
TGTGCCAGCAGTGAGGGCCCCTACGAGCAGTACTTC	CASSEGPYEQYF	12	TRBJ2-7	NA	NA	TRBV6-1